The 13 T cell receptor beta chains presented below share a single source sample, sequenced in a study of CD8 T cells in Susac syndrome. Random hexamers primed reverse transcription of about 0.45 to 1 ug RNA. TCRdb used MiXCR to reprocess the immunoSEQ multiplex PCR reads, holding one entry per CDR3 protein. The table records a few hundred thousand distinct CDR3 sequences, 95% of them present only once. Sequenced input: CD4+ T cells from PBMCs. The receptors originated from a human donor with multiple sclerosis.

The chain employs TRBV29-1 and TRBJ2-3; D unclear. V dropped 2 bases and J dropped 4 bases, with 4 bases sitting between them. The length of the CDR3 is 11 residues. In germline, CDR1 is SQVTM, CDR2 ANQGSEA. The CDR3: CSVERSDTQYF. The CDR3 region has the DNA TGCAGCGTTGAAAGGTCAGATACGCAGTATTTT.

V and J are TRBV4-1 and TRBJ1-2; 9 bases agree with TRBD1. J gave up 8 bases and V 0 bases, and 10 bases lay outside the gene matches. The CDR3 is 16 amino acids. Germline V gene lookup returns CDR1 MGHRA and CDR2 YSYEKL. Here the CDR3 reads CASSQDLFGTGMGYTF. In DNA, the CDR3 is TGCGCCAGCAGCCAAGATTTGTTTGGGACAGGGATGGGCTACACCTTC.

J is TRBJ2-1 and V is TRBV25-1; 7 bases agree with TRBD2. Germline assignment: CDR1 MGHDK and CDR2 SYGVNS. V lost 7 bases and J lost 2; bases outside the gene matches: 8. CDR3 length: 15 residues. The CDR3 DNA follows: TGTGCCAGCAAGGGAGGCGGGGGTCCCTACAATGAGCAGTTCTTC. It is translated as CASKGGGGPYNEQFF.

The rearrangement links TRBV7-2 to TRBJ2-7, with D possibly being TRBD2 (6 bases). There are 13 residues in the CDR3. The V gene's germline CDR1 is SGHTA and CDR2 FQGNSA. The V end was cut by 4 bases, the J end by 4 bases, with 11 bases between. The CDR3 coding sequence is TGTGCCAGCAGCTCAACTAGCACTTACGAGCAGTACTTC. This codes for CASSSTSTYEQYF. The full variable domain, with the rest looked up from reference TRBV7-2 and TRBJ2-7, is GAGVSQSPSNKVTEKGKDVELRCDPISGHTALYWYRQSLGQGLEFLIYFQGNSAPDKSGLPSDRFSAERTGGSVSTLTIQRTQQEDSAVYLCASSSTSTYEQYFGPGTRLTVT.

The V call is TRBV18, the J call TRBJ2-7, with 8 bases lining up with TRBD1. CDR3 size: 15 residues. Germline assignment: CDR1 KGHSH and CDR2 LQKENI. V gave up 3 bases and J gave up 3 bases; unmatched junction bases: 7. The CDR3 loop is CASSPGQDLSYEQYF. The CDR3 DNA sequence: TGTGCCAGCTCACCGGGACAGGACCTGAGCTACGAGCAGTACTTC.

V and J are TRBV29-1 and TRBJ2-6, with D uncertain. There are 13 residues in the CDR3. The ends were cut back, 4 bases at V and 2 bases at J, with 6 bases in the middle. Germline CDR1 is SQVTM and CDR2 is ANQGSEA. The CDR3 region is CSVVAAGANVLTF. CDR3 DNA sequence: TGCAGCGTTGTAGCTGCTGGGGCCAACGTCCTGACTTTC.

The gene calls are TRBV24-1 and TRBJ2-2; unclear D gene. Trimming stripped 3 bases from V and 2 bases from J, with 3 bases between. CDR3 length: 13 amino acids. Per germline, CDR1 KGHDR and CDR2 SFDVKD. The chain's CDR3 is CATSDTNTGELFF. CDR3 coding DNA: TGTGCCACCAGTGATACTAACACCGGGGAGCTGTTTTTT.

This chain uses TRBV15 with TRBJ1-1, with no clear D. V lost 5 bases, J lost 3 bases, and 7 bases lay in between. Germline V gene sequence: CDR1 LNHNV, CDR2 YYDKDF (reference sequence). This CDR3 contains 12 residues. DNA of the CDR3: TGTGCCACCAGCGGGTTGGACACTGAAGCTTTCTTT. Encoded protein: CATSGLDTEAFF.

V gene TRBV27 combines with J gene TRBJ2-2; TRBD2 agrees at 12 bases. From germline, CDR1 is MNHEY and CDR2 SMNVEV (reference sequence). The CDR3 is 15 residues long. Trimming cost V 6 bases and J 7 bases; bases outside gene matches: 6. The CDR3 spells CASRLAGGPGGELFF. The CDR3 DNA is TGTGCCAGCAGGCTAGCGGGGGGGCCAGGCGGGGAGCTGTTTTTT.

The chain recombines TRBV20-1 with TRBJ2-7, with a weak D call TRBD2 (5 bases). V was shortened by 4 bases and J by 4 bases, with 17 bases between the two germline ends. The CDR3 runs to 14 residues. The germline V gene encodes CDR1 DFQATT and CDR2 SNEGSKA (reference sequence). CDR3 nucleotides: TGCAGTGCTATCGGACGGGAAAGACCTTACGAGCAGTACTTC. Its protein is CSAIGRERPYEQYF.

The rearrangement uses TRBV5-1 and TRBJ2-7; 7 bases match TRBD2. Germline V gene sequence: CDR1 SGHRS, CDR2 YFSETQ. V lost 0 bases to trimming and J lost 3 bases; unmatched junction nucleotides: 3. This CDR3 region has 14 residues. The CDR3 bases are TGCGCCAGCAGCTTGGCTAGCGGTCACTACGAGCAGTACTTC. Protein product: CASSLASGHYEQYF.

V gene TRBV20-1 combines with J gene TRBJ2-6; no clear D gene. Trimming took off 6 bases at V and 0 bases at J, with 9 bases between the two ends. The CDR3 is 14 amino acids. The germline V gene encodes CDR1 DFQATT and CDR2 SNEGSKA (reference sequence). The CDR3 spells CSAKRPSGANVLTF. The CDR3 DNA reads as TGCAGTGCCAAACGGCCCTCTGGGGCCAACGTCCTGACTTTC.

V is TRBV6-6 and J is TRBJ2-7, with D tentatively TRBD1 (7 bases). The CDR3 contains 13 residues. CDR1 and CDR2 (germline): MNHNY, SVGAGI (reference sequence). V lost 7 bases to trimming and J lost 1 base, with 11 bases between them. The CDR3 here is CASMPGGSYEQYF. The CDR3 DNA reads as TGTGCCAGCATGCCAGGGGGGTCCTACGAGCAGTACTTC.